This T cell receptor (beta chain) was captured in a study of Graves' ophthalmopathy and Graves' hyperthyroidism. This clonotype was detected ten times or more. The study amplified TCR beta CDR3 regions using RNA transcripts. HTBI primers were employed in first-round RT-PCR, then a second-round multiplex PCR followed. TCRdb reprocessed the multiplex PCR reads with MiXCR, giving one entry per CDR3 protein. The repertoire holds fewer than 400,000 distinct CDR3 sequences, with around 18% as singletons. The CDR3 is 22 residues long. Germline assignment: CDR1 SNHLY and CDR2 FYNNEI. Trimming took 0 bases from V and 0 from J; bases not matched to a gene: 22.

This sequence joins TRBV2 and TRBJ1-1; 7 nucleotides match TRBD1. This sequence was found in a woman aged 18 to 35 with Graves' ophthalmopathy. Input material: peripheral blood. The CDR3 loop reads CASSEALKRSLGTALLNTEAFF. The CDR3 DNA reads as TGTGCCAGCAGTGAAGCGCTCAAAAGGAGCTTGGGGACAGCTCTGTTGAACACTGAAGCTTTCTTT.